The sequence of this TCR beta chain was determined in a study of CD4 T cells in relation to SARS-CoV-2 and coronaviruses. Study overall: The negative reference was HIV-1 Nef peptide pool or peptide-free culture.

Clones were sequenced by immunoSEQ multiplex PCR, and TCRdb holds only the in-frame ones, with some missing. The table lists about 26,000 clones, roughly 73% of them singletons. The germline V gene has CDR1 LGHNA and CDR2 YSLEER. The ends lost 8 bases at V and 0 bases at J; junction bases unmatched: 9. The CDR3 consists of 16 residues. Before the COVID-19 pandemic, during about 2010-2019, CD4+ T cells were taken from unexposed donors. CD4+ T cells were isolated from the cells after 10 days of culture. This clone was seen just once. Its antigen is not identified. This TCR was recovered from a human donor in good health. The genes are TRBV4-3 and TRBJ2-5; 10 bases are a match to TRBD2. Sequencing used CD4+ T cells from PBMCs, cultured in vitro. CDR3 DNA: TGCGCCAGCCAACCAGTACTAGCGGGGCACCAAGAGACCCAGTACTTC. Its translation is CASQPVLAGHQETQYF.